This TCR beta chain was obtained from a study of control samples from healthy donors and cancer patients. The assay was immunoSEQ multiplex PCR, and TCRdb's table has in-frame clones only and misses some. Of some 79,000 clones listed, roughly 87% are singletons. J gave up 3 bases and V 3 bases, and 5 bases lay outside the gene matches. The V gene's germline CDR1 is WNHNN and CDR2 SYGVQD (reference sequence). The CDR3 is 15 amino acids. The source is a woman aged 45 to 65 in good health. The sequencing sample was made of blood. The rearrangement links TRBV10-1 to TRBJ1-1; 9 bases agree with TRBD1. As DNA, the CDR3 is TGCGCCAGCAGTGACCACGGGACAGGGCACACTGAAGCTTTCTTT. It yields the protein CASSDHGTGHTEAFF.